Below, 19 T cell receptor beta chains from the same sample are listed, as sequenced in a study of CD8 T cells in ankylosing spondylitis. Study-wide results and limits: A TCR beta motif of roughly 8 highly homologous variants seemed to mark ankylosing spondylitis blood.

TCRdb ran MiXCR on the 5' RACE reads and lists one entry per CDR3 protein. The sample lists around 770,000 distinct CDR3 sequences, around a fifth occurring once. The antigens these receptors bind are not known. Sequences were obtained from blood, either unsorted or a sorted T cell fraction (not recorded which). The receptors come from a male donor with ankylosing spondylitis.

This clonotype was seen more than once but under ten times. The chain employs TRBV7-2 and TRBJ2-5; tentative D call: TRBD1 (6 bases). The CDR3 has 14 residues. Per the germline V gene, CDR1 is SGHTA and CDR2 is FQGNSA. V dropped 5 bases and J dropped 1 base, with 11 bases sitting between them. CDR3 protein: CASSIYRVQETQYF. The CDR3, as DNA: TGTGCCAGCAGCATCTACAGGGTCCAAGAGACCCAGTACTTC.

V and J are TRBV5-1 and TRBJ2-3; 10 bases fit TRBD2. The CDR3 sequence is 16 residues long. Trimming cost V 0 bases and J 4 bases; bases outside gene matches: 5. The germline CDR1 and CDR2 sequences are SGHRS and YFSETQ. CDR3 sequence (DNA): TGCGCCAGCAGCTTGGCCATGAGCGGGGGGGCAGATACGCAGTATTTT. Its protein is CASSLAMSGGADTQYF.

The V and J genes are TRBV10-3 and TRBJ2-1; no clear D gene. There are 13 residues in the CDR3. V was pared by 3 bases and J by 9 bases, with 12 bases between. The germline V gene has CDR1 ENHRY and CDR2 SYGVKD. CDR3 loop: CAISDSSSSEQFF. In DNA form, the CDR3 reads TGTGCCATCAGTGACTCATCTAGTTCTGAGCAGTTCTTC.

The chain has TRBV28 and TRBJ2-2; 7 positions match TRBD1. The CDR3 covers 16 residues. V was clipped by 6 bases and J by 3 bases; unmatched bases: 10. The germline CDR1 and CDR2 sequences are MDHEN and SYDVKM. DNA for the CDR3: TGTGCCAGCAGCACGAGTGGACAGGTGTACACCGGGGAGCTGTTTTTT. Amino acid sequence: CASSTSGQVYTGELFF.

The gene calls are TRBV28 and TRBJ1-3, with a weak D call TRBD1 (5 bases). Germline V lookup: CDR1 MDHEN, CDR2 SYDVKM. The CDR3 length is 16 residues. V lost 2 bases and J lost 0, with 11 bases in between. CDR3 nucleotide sequence: TGTGCCAGCAGTTTACGGACACCACGCTCTGGAAACACCATATATTTT. Amino acid sequence: CASSLRTPRSGNTIYF.

This clonotype was counted ten times or more. J is TRBJ2-7 and V is TRBV4-1; weak D call: TRBD2 (6 bases). The CDR3 covers 15 residues. With 1 base removed from V and 3 bases from J, the gap between germline ends came to 13 bases. The germline gives CDR1 MGHRA, CDR2 YSYEKL. CDR3 DNA: TGCGCCAGCAGCCAAGCTCTCCGGGAGCTCTACGAGCAGTACTTC. Translation: CASSQALRELYEQYF.

The rearrangement joins TRBV5-1 to TRBJ2-3; TRBD1 aligns across 8 bases. Germline CDR1 is SGHRS and CDR2 is YFSETQ. CDR3 length: 15 residues. Unmatched junction bases numbered 6, after V lost 1 base and J lost 5 bases. The CDR3 bases are TGCGCCAGCAGCTTGAAAGGACAGGGAGAAGATACGCAGTATTTT. It encodes CASSLKGQGEDTQYF.

This chain's CDR3 is CASSIAQLNRGRPSEQYF. In DNA, the CDR3 is TGTGCCAGTAGTATAGCACAACTGAACAGGGGGCGACCATCCGAGCAGTACTTC. The chain carries TRBV19 and TRBJ2-7, with 9 bases matching TRBD1. This CDR3 has 18 amino acids. V shed 1 base and J 6 bases; nucleotides not matched to a gene: 16. Looked up from germline, CDR1 is LNHDA and CDR2 is SQIVND (reference sequence).

The chain carries TRBV7-9 and TRBJ1-2; D is ambiguous. The CDR3 loop spans 13 amino acids. Trimming shortened V by 4 bases and J by 4 bases, and 10 bases separated the two germline ends. Germline V CDR1 and CDR2: SEHNR, FQNEAQ (reference sequence). CDR3 region: CASSYPVGYGYTF. In nucleotides, the CDR3 is TGTGCCAGCAGCTACCCGGTTGGCTATGGCTACACCTTC.

The chain recombines TRBV20-1 with TRBJ1-5; 8 bases agree with TRBD1. Trimming cost V 3 bases and J 0 bases; bases outside gene matches: 10. Germline-derived CDR1 and CDR2 are DFQATT and SNEGSKA (reference sequence). The CDR3 consists of 17 residues. The CDR3 loop is CSASPRQGTYSNQPQHF. The CDR3 nucleotides read TGCAGTGCTAGCCCTAGACAGGGGACTTATAGCAATCAGCCCCAGCATTTT.

The chain couples TRBV7-3 to TRBJ2-1, with TRBD1 identical over 7 bases. Trimming took 1 base from V and 4 from J; bases not matched to a gene: 4. Germline V gene lookup returns CDR1 SGHTA and CDR2 FQGTGA. The CDR3 covers 15 residues. In DNA form, the CDR3 reads TGTGCCAGCAGCTTAATGGCAGGGGGTTACAATGAGCAGTTCTTC. It codes for CASSLMAGGYNEQFF.

This rearrangement joins TRBV24-1 to TRBJ2-3, with 8 bases lining up with TRBD1. The CDR3 runs 16 residues. Germline V gene data show CDR1 as KGHDR and CDR2 as SFDVKD. Losses at the gene ends were 3 bases for V and 7 bases for J; bases not matched to a gene: 11. The CDR3 DNA is TGTGCCACCAGTGATCCACAGGGGGACGCCCGAAATACGCAGTATTTT. Translated: CATSDPQGDARNTQYF.

This clonotype came up a few times. This chain uses TRBV25-1 with TRBJ1-2; TRBD1 is a possible D gene (5 bases). The CDR3 contains 14 residues. The germline V and J ends were trimmed by 3 bases and 7 bases, with 15 bases remaining between them. Germline V gene data show CDR1 as MGHDK and CDR2 as SYGVNS. CDR3 loop: CASSDPNRFSGYTF. DNA of the CDR3: TGTGCCAGCAGTGATCCTAACAGGTTTAGTGGCTACACCTTC.

This clonotype was detected ten times or more. This rearrangement joins TRBV10-3 to TRBJ2-1; D not resolved. Between the trimmed V and J ends, which lost 4 bases and 6 bases, there was a span of 7 bases. Germline V CDR1 and CDR2: ENHRY, SYGVKD. The CDR3 consists of 12 residues. CDR3 nucleotides: TGTGCCATCAGTGGTTTGGGCAATGAGCAGTTCTTC. Translation: CAISGLGNEQFF.

The chain is built from TRBV7-2 and TRBJ2-3; D unresolved. CDR3 length: 14 amino acids. Germline-derived CDR1 and CDR2 are SGHTA and FQGNSA. Trimming left V 5 bases short and J 5 bases short, with 14 bases between. In DNA form, the CDR3 reads TGTGCCAGCAGCCCACCTCCCCCCGGAGATACGCAGTATTTT. Translation: CASSPPPPGDTQYF.

This clonotype came up a few times. The genes are TRBV5-1 and TRBJ1-2; D ambiguous. The CDR3 has 15 amino acids. V was trimmed by 1 base and J by 6 bases, leaving 16 bases between them. Germline V CDR1 and CDR2: SGHRS, YFSETQ. As DNA, the CDR3 is TGCGCCAGCAGCTTGTACCTCGCGGAATCGGATGGCTACACCTTC. Amino acid sequence: CASSLYLAESDGYTF.

The chain recombines TRBV20-1 with TRBJ1-5, with D tentatively TRBD1 (5 bases). Germline loops: CDR1 DFQATT, CDR2 SNEGSKA (reference sequence). The CDR3 has 16 amino acids. Trimming cost V 3 bases and J 2 bases, with 17 bases left between them. The CDR3, as DNA: TGCAGTGCTAGTAAAGGGACCCTAAACGGCAATCAGCCCCAGCATTTT. This translates into CSASKGTLNGNQPQHF.

Here the CDR3 reads CAISGDGISNQPQHF. The CDR3 nucleotides are TGTGCCATCAGTGGGGACGGAATTAGCAATCAGCCCCAGCATTTT. V usage is TRBV10-3 and J usage is TRBJ1-5; D perhaps matches TRBD1 (5 bases). The CDR3 length is 15 residues. Germline CDR1 and CDR2: ENHRY and SYGVKD. The germline V and J ends were trimmed by 4 bases and 0 bases, with 10 bases remaining between them.

This clonotype was picked up a small number of times. The chain recombines TRBV12-3 or TRBV12-4 with TRBJ2-5; 11 bases line up with TRBD2. This CDR3 spans 15 amino acids. V trimming: 7 bases; J trimming: 7 bases; junction bases outside the gene matches: 11. The CDR3 loop reads CASKDGLAGGGTQYF. The CDR3 nucleotides read TGTGCCAGCAAGGACGGACTAGCGGGTGGAGGGACCCAGTACTTC.